This T cell receptor (beta chain) was profiled in a study of shared clonotypes between healthy human individuals (dated by TCRdb to 2018 to 2021). Concerning the study at large: The cohort comprised two women and a few men aged 18 to 49 years. To estimate repertoire size and how much clonotypes are shared between individuals, the study performed deep sequencing of blood TCR repertoires from about 5 healthy adults. Per donor, three plates each were used for CD4 naive and CD4 memory, two for CD8 naive, and one for CD8 memory. Different laboratories and diverse techniques were used to prepare libraries and sequence TCR repertoires, to increase sequencing depth and limit assay-specific biases. Leukapheresis yielded between about 0.9 and 9.5 billion PBMCs per donor.

The CDR3 sequence holds 13 residues, the cysteine and phenylalanine included. Only the CDR3 part of the read is kept: 39 bases, read in frame from the first base. Based on the germline V gene, the CDR1 and CDR2 sequences are MDHEN and SYDVKM. V loses 2 bases of germline sequence and J loses 2 bases, and the interval between the two ends is 6 bases. Using the deep immunoSEQ assay, TCR CDR3 regions were amplified from genomic DNA by multiplex PCR. Extracted genomic DNA from each cell subset was spread evenly across all wells of several immunoSEQ 96-well plates, with each plate serving as a replicate. For sorted subsets, approximately 200 ng of genomic DNA, equivalent to 30,000 or so T cell genomes, went into each replicate PCR. Purified libraries were measured with a Qubit 3.0 fluorometer, size-checked on a Bioanalyzer 2100, and measured again with the KAPA Library Quantification kit. Every immunoSEQ 96-well plate was sequenced on a separate single-read 150-cycle Illumina NextSeq 550 flow cell. The paper's processing steps were these. The immunoSEQ output contained only junctional sequences without quality scores, so filtering could not match that applied to full-length reads. Sequences were annotated with PyIR, a Python wrapper for IgBLAST v1.9, and V/J genes and CDR3 were assigned using IMGT germline references. Reads were removed for weak V/J assignments (E-value above 1e-6), missing CDR3, stop codons, out-of-frame junctions, or ambiguous translated residues. A V3J clonotype was defined by an identical inferred V gene, J gene, and CDR3 amino acid sequence. The percentage overlap between two repertoires was calculated by dividing the number of shared unique clonotypes by the size of the smaller repertoire. Richness of each repertoire was evaluated using RTK rarefaction, the Chao1 estimator, and Recon v2.1 estimates of unobserved clonotypes. Generation probabilities were computed with OLGA for all TCRbeta clonotypes obtained by the gDNA method from several donors. The table comes from immuneACCESS by way of TCRdb, which keeps in-frame sequences with V and J called. Part of the clones is missing from these tables; in studies checked, under half for an unresolved V gene and the rest for unknown reasons. The D gene and trimming were derived from the DNA, and the V and J assignments and clone size from that table. For this sample the table gives under 1,100,000 clones, of which 65% to 75% were detected only once. Clones ranked in the top ten supply about 1.5% of the sample.

General findings and caveats noted by the study authors: Because the study included only a small number of donors, the genetic and exposure-history diversity represented was limited. Sampling was limited to blood, and TCR repertoires in tissue likely differ from TCR repertoires in blood. Pairwise subsampling indicated that sequencing depth was expected to affect the degree of clonotype sharing among donors. Higher generation probabilities were observed for clonotypes shared by all four sorted-subset donors than for non-shared clonotypes. When a few donors were compared, the shared fraction of clonotypes was around 5% for naive CD4, 3.5% for naive CD8, 2% to 2.5% for memory CD4, and roughly 0.43% for memory CD8. Naive subsets generally had larger estimated clonotype richness than memory subsets. Rarefaction of sorted-subset datasets indicated incomplete sequencing despite the large sequencing depth.

About this clone: This clone's antigen is unknown. Per-nucleotide qualities are absent, and no much larger clonotype sits a single base away.

The donors were healthy, HIV-negative adults with no recently reported acute infections or vaccinations. All donors were Caucasian adults living in Nashville, Tennessee, USA. Magnetic negative selection was used to enrich CD4+ T cells, after which naive cells were positively selected on CD45RA and the negative fraction became the memory subset. After blood collection by leukapheresis, PBMCs were isolated using Ficoll-Histopaque density gradient centrifugation and then cryopreserved in the vapor phase of liquid nitrogen. Purity and quantity of every magnetically sorted T cell population were checked by analytical flow cytometry. Each sorted fraction had its genomic DNA isolated and then quantified by UV absorbance on a Nanodrop 2000c.

The chain joins TRBV28 to TRBJ2-5, with a tentative D gene TRBD1 over 5 matching bases. The source of this sequence is a man younger than 35 in good health. Sequencing was carried out using memory CD4+ T cells sorted from blood. The label giving this sample's cell subset or site can be read as: CD45RA-negative fraction. The CDR3 in this case is CASSLRGQETQYF. The DNA sequence is as follows: TGTGCCAGCAGTTTAAGGGGTCAAGAGACCCAGTACTTC. With the rest looked up from the reference TRBV28 and TRBJ2-5 genes rather than sequenced, the full variable domain is DVKVTQSSRYLVKRTGEKVFLECVQDMDHENMFWYRQDPGLGLRLIYFSYDVKMKEKGDIPEGYSVSREKKERFSLILESASTNQTSMYLCASSLRGQETQYFGPGTRLLVL.